These T cell receptor beta chains were read from a single sample in a study of human thymus T cells. The data were produced by immunoSEQ multiplex PCR, yet TCRdb's version contains in-frame clones alone and is incomplete. In the table there are 120,000 or so clones, around 94% of which are singletons. The material sequenced was thymus tissue. These TCRs come from a boy less than two years old with a congenital heart defect but otherwise immunologically healthy. The CDR3 runs from the conserved cysteine through the conserved F or W. The order of the fields is J gene, V gene, CDR3 protein.

TRBJ1-6 TRBV11-3 CASSLGTRNSPLHF
TRBJ2-4 TRBV4-3 CASSQDSGGEENIQYF
TRBJ2-3 TRBV5-1 CASSHPDVDTQYF
TRBJ1-5 TRBV7-2 CASSLAGQGWNQPQHF
TRBJ2-2 TRBV27 CASSKSRGPVTGELFF
TRBJ2-3 TRBV30 CARGGTDTQYF
TRBJ1-4 TRBV27 CASSPGGQGSTNEKLFF
TRBJ2-1 TRBV7-3 CASSIDRGRINEQFF
TRBJ2-7 TRBV2 CASSDLMHEQYF
TRBJ2-4 TRBV5-4 CASSFGAGGYF
TRBJ1-1 TRBV28 CASNKQGFGTEAFF
TRBJ1-2 TRBV7-2 CASRDLKAYGYTF
TRBJ2-5 TRBV6-1 CASSVPPPSGGGYQETQYF
TRBJ2-3 TRBV6-6 CASGGRGPFTDTQYF
TRBJ1-1 TRBV4-2 CASSQERTVNTEAFF
TRBJ1-6 TRBV12-5 CASGLVRGGENSPLHF
TRBJ1-2 TRBV19 CAGHRGQIDGNLGGYTF
TRBJ2-7 TRBV19 CASKVRGGSTYEQYF
TRBJ1-6 TRBV11-1 CASSWTEDNSPLHF
TRBJ1-1 TRBV5-1 CASSLEGQPRGMNTEAFF
TRBJ1-1 TRBV4-3 CASSQLGASRGNTEAFF
TRBJ2-3 TRBV30 CASLKSGNTDTQYF
TRBJ2-7 TRBV27 CASSRGPYEQYF
TRBJ1-5 TRBV19 CASWTGNSNQPQHF
TRBJ1-1 TRBV5-1 CASSFDRGRNTEAFF
TRBJ2-5 TRBV5-4 CASSLGPMYQETQYF
TRBJ2-4 TRBV7-2 CASSLALAGGPSYLAKNIQYF
TRBJ2-7 TRBV7-9 CASSLGKGGEQYF
TRBJ1-2 TRBV4-1 CASRRTGTGYLYGYTF
TRBJ1-2 TRBV15 CATSRTGDNGGRPLDYGYTF
TRBJ1-2 TRBV2 CASTGDGYTF
TRBJ1-2 TRBV6-4 CASRGRHGYTF
TRBJ2-3 TRBV5-4 CASSLGGPGRGTDTQYF
TRBJ2-5 TRBV5-1 CASSLEGGCQETQYF
TRBJ2-7 TRBV11-2 CASSLELYGLEQYF